Listed here are 17 T cell receptor beta chains from one sample, sequenced in a study of early T cells in non-severe SARS-CoV-2 infection. TCRdb processed the 5' RACE reads anew with MiXCR; each CDR3 protein has one entry. The sample has around 88,000 distinct CDR3 sequences; 13% to 15% are singletons. The specimen sequenced was whole blood. These receptors were collected from an adult who was a healthcare worker with PCR-confirmed SARS-CoV-2 infection or an uninfected control (not recorded which).

This clonotype has a handful of counts. The rearrangement uses TRBV7-9 and TRBJ2-1; D not certain. This CDR3 contains 13 residues. In germline, CDR1 is SEHNR, CDR2 FQNEAQ (reference sequence). Trimming removed 3 bases from V and 10 bases from J, with 13 bases in between. The chain's CDR3 is CASSFAGSREQFF. The DNA for the CDR3 is TGTGCCAGCAGCTTTGCTGGAAGCAGGGAGCAGTTCTTC.

This clonotype turned up a few times. This chain links TRBV11-2 with TRBJ2-1, with unresolved D. Germline CDR1 is SGHAT and CDR2 is FQNNGV. Deletions cut 1 base from V and 0 bases from J, with 7 bases between. The CDR3 runs to 15 residues. CDR3 in amino acids: CASSLGLVSYNEQFF. The DNA for the CDR3 is TGTGCCAGCAGCTTAGGGCTAGTCTCCTACAATGAGCAGTTCTTC.

This clonotype was recorded a few times. The chain joins TRBV2 to TRBJ2-4; D might be TRBD1 (7 bases). CDR1 is SNHLY, CDR2 FYNNEI, per germline. The CDR3 covers 11 residues. V was shortened by 10 bases and J by 8 bases, with 12 bases between the two germline ends. The CDR3 loop is CATTGEDIQYF. CDR3 bases: TGTGCCACCACAGGGGAGGACATTCAGTACTTC.

The chain links TRBV3-1 to TRBJ2-1, with 7 bases fitting TRBD2. Germline CDR1 reads LGHDT; CDR2 reads YNNKEL (reference sequence). V trimming: 4 bases; J trimming: 3 bases; junction bases outside the gene matches: 6. The CDR3 is made up of 15 amino acids. This chain's CDR3 is CASSRGGSDYNEQFF. The CDR3 nucleotides are TGTGCCAGCAGCCGGGGCGGGAGTGACTACAATGAGCAGTTCTTC.

This clonotype occurred many times. CDR3 nucleotides: TGTGCCAGCAGCTTAAGCGACAGGGCGGATGAGCAGTTCTTC. Translation gives CASSLSDRADEQFF. The chain carries TRBV7-3 and TRBJ2-1, with 7 bases identical to TRBD1. Trimming cost V 1 base and J 8 bases; bases outside gene matches: 5. From germline, CDR1 is SGHTA and CDR2 FQGTGA. CDR3 length: 14 amino acids.

The chain employs TRBV5-1 and TRBJ2-7, with 10 bases that match TRBD2. The J segment lost 6 bases and the V segment lost 3 bases, leaving 12 bases of the junction unmatched. The V gene's germline CDR1 is SGHRS and CDR2 YFSETQ. The length of the CDR3 is 16 residues. DNA of the CDR3: TGCGCCAGCAGCTCTGGGAAAGCGGGAGGGCCTGGCGAGCAGTACTTC. This gives the protein CASSSGKAGGPGEQYF.

In DNA form, the CDR3 reads TGCAGTGCTAGAGATCCCAGGAAAGAGACCCAGTACTTC. This translates into CSARDPRKETQYF. The chain has TRBV20-1 and TRBJ2-5, with D uncertain. Germline loops: CDR1 DFQATT, CDR2 SNEGSKA (reference sequence). V was cut by 0 bases and J by 3 bases, with 8 bases left in between. This CDR3 has 13 amino acids.

As to this clonotype: Because it lacks the conserved phenylalanine or tryptophan at the end, this CDR3 is likely a read error. The DNA is left out, because the CDR3 cannot be placed on it with certainty; the CDR3 is given as TCRdb lists it. The chain recombines TRBV11-1 with TRBJ1-1; the table gives TRBD1 as D, unverified against the DNA. Both ends counted, the CDR3 spans 15 residues. The germline CDR1 and CDR2 sequences are SGHAT and FQDESV (reference sequence). The CDR3 sequence: CASSLLTGSNTEAFL.

This clonotype has only a few counts. V usage is TRBV6-6 and J usage is TRBJ2-3; TRBD2 matches at 9 bases. The CDR3 covers 15 residues. V dropped 6 bases and J dropped 5; count of bases not matched to a gene: 9. The germline V gene has CDR1 MNHNY and CDR2 SVGAGI (reference sequence). For the CDR3, the DNA is TGTGCCAGCAGGCCACTTAGCGGGAGCGGAGATACGCAGTATTTT. Translation: CASRPLSGSGDTQYF.

The V gene is TRBV5-1, the J gene TRBJ2-1; TRBD2 agrees at 8 bases. The trim removed 0 bases at V and 9 bases at J, leaving 2 bases unmatched. Looked up from germline, CDR1 is SGHRS and CDR2 is YFSETQ. The CDR3 has 13 residues. In nucleotides, the CDR3 is TGCGCCAGCAGCTTGGGGGGGACTAGTGAGCAGTTCTTC. Amino acid sequence: CASSLGGTSEQFF.

This clonotype was counted at least ten times. The CDR3 DNA reads as TGTGCCAGCAGCTCCAGGACTAGCGGCCGCAAAACCCAGTACTTC. This gives the protein CASSSRTSGRKTQYF. The genes are TRBV7-9 and TRBJ2-5, with 10 bases that match TRBD2. Germline CDR1 SEHNR, CDR2 FQNEAQ (reference sequence). With 4 bases clipped from V and 8 bases from J, the junction kept 10 bases outside the gene matches. The CDR3 is 15 amino acids.

The rearrangement uses TRBV29-1 and TRBJ2-7; no clear D gene. CDR3 length: 13 residues. The germline V gene encodes CDR1 SQVTM and CDR2 ANQGSEA. V lost 2 bases and J lost 0, with 8 bases in between. The CDR3 protein is CSVESPRSYEQYF. CDR3 DNA sequence: TGCAGCGTTGAAAGCCCCCGCTCCTACGAGCAGTACTTC.

This clonotype was observed a handful of times. The junction differs from germline at one of its ends, possibly a read error. V usage is TRBV7-9 and J usage is TRBJ2-6; the match to TRBD2 covers 11 bases. This CDR3 is 16 amino acids long. Per germline, CDR1 SEHNR and CDR2 FQNEAQ (reference sequence). The CDR3 reads CASSPTSGTGANVLIF. In nucleotides, the CDR3 is TGTGCCAGCAGCCCGACTAGCGGGACTGGGGCCAACGTCCTGATTTTC.

This clonotype was seen a handful of times. The V call is TRBV7-9, the J call TRBJ2-2, with D possibly being TRBD1 (6 bases). This CDR3 is built from 15 residues. Trimming removed 6 bases from V and 0 bases from J, with 11 bases in between. Looked up from germline, CDR1 is SEHNR and CDR2 is FQNEAQ (reference sequence). CDR3 nucleotide sequence: TGTGCCAGCAGAACAGGGCAAACGAACACCGGGGAGCTGTTTTTT. Translated, it gives CASRTGQTNTGELFF.

This chain's CDR3 is CASSLAKQGARNIQYF. In DNA form, the CDR3 reads TGTGCCAGCAGCTTAGCCAAACAGGGGGCTAGGAACATTCAGTACTTC. The V call is TRBV7-8, the J call TRBJ2-4; 9 nucleotides agree with TRBD1. This CDR3 comprises 16 residues. Unmatched junction bases numbered 7, after V lost 0 bases and J lost 7 bases. The germline CDR1 and CDR2 sequences are SGHVS and FQNEAQ.

This clonotype occurred many times. The gene calls are TRBV4-1 and TRBJ1-4, with TRBD1 identical over 9 bases. The germline V gene encodes CDR1 MGHRA and CDR2 YSYEKL. The CDR3 spans 15 residues. V lost 3 bases, J lost 6 bases, and 5 bases stayed unmatched. The DNA for the CDR3 is TGCGCCAGCAGCCACCCGGACAGGGGAGATGAAAAACTGTTTTTT. Its protein product is CASSHPDRGDEKLFF.

The chain couples TRBV29-1 to TRBJ2-1; 14 nucleotides line up with TRBD2. Unmatched junction bases numbered 2, after V lost 3 bases and J lost 1 base. This CDR3 has 16 amino acids. Germline CDR1 SQVTM, CDR2 ANQGSEA. The CDR3 loop is CSVEGLAGESYNEQFF. CDR3 nucleotide sequence: TGCAGCGTTGAGGGACTAGCGGGAGAGTCCTACAATGAGCAGTTCTTC.